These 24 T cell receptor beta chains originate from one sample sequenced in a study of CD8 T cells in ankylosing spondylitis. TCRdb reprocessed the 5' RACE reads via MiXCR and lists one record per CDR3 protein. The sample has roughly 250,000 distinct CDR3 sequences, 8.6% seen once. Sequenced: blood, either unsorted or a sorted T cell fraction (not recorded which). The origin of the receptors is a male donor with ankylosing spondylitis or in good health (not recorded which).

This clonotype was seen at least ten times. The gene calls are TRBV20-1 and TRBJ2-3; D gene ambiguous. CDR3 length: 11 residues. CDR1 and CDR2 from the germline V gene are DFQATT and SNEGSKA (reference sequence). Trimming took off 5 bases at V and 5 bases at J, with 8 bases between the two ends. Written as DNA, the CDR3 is TGCAGTGCTTATAGTAAAGATACGCAGTATTTT. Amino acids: CSAYSKDTQYF.

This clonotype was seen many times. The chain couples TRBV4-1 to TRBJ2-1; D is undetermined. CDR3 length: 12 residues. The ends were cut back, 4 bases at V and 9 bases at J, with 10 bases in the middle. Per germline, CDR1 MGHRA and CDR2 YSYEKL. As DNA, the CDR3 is TGCGCCAGCAGCCTAGTATCCGGTGAGCAGTTCTTC. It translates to CASSLVSGEQFF.

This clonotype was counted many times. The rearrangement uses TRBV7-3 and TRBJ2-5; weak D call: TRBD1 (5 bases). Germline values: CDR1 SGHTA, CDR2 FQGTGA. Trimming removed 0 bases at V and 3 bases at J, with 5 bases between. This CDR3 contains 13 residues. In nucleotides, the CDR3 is TGTGCCAGCAGCTTAACCAGGGAAGAGACCCAGTACTTC. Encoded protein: CASSLTREETQYF. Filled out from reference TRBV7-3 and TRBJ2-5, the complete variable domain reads GAGVSQTPSNKVTEKGKYVELRCDPISGHTALYWYRQSLGQGPEFLIYFQGTGAADDSGLPNDRFFAVRPEGSVSTLKIQRTERGDSAVYLCASSLTREETQYFGPGTRLLVL.

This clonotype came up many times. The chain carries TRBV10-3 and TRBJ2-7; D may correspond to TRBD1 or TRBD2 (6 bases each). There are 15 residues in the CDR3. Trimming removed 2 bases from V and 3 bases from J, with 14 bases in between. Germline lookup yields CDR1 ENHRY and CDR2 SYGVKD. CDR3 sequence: CAISEDRGHSYEQYF. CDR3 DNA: TGTGCCATCAGTGAGGACCGGGGGCATAGCTACGAGCAGTACTTC.

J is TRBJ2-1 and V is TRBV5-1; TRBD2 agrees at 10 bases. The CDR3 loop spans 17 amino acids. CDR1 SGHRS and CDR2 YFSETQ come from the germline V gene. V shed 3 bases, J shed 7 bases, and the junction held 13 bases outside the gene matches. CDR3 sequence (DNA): TGCGCCAGCAGCTCCGGTCCTGTAGCGGGAGGAAGGAATGAGCAGTTCTTC. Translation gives CASSSGPVAGGRNEQFF. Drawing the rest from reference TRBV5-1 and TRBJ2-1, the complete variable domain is KAGVTQTPRYLIKTRGQQVTLSCSPISGHRSVSWYQQTPGQGLQFLFEYFSETQRNKGNFPGRFSGRQFSNSRSEMNVSTLELGDSALYLCASSSGPVAGGRNEQFFGPGTRLTVL.

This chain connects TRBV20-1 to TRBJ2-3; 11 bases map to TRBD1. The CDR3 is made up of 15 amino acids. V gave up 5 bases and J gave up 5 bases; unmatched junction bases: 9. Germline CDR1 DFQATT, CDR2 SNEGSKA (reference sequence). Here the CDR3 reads CSAVSGTGGRDTQYF. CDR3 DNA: TGCAGTGCTGTCTCGGGGACAGGGGGTAGAGATACGCAGTATTTT.

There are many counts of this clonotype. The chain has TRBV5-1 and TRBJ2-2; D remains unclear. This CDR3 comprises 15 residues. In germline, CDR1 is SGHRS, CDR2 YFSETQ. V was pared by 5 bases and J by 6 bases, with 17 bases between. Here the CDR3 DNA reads TGCGCCAGCAGGGCACAGAGTGGTTCGTCCGGGGAGCTGTTTTTT. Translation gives CASRAQSGSSGELFF.

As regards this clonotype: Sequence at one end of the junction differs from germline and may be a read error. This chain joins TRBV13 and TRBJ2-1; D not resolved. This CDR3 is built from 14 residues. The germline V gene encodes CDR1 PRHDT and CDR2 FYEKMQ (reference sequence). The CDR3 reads CPSRPGGSNNEQFF. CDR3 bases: TGTCCCAGCAGGCCGGGTGGGTCCAACAATGAGCAGTTCTTC.

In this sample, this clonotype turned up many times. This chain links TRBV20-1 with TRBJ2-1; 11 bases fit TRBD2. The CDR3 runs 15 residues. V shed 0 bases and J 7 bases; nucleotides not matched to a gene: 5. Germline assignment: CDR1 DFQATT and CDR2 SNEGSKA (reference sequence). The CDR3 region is CSARDRLAGRNEQFF. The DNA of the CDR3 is TGCAGTGCTAGAGATAGACTAGCGGGAAGGAATGAGCAGTTCTTC.

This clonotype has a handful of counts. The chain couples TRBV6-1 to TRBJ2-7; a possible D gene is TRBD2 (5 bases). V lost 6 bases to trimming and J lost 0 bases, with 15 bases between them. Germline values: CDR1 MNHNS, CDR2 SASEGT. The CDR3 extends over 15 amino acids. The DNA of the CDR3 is TGTGCCAGCAGGGGGTCAGCGGAACGCTCCTACGAGCAGTACTTC. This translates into CASRGSAERSYEQYF.

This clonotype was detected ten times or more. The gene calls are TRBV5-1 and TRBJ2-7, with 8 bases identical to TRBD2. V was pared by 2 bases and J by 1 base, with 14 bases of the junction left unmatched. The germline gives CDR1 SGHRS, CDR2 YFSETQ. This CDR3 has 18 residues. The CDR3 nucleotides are TGCGCCAGCAGCTTCCAAGCGGGGGCCGAGTCATGGTCCTACGAGCAGTACTTC. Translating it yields CASSFQAGAESWSYEQYF.

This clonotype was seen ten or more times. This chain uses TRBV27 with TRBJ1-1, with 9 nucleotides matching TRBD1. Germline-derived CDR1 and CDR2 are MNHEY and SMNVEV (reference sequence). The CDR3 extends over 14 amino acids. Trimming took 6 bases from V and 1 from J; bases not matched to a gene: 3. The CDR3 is CASRPDRGNTEAFF. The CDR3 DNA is TGTGCCAGCAGGCCGGACAGGGGGAACACTGAAGCTTTCTTT.

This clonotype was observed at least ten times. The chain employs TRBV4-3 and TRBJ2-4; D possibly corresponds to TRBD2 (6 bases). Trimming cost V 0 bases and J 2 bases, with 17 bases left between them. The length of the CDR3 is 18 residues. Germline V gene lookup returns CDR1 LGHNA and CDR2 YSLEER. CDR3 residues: CASSQDREAAASKNIQYF. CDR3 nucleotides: TGCGCCAGCAGCCAAGATAGGGAGGCGGCCGCGTCCAAAAACATTCAGTACTTC.

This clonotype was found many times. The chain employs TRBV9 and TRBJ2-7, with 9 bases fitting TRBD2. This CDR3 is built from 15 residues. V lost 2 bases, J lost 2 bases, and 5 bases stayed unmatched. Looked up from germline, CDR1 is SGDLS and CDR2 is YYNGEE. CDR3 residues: CASSVSGGPTYEQYF. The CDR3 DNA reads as TGTGCCAGCAGCGTTAGCGGGGGCCCTACCTACGAGCAGTACTTC.

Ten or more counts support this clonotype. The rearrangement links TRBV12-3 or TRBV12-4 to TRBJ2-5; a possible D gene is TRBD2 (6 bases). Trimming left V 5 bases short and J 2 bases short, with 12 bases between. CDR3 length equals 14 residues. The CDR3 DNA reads TGTGCCAGCAGTCGTCCCAGCGGGCAAGAGACCCAGTACTTC. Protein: CASSRPSGQETQYF.

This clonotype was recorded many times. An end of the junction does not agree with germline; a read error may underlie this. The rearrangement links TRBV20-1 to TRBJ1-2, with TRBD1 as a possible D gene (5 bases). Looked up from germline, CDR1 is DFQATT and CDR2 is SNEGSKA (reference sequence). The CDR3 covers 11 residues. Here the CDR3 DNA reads TGCAGTGCTGGGACGACGCCGGTTAACGCCTTC. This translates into CSAGTTPVNAF.

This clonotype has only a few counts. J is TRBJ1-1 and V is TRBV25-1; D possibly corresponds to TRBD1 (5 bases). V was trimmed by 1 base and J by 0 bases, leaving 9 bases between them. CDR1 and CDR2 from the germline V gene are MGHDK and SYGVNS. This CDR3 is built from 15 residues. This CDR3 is CASSESVGVNTEAFF. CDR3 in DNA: TGTGCCAGCAGTGAATCGGTGGGGGTGAACACTGAAGCTTTCTTT.

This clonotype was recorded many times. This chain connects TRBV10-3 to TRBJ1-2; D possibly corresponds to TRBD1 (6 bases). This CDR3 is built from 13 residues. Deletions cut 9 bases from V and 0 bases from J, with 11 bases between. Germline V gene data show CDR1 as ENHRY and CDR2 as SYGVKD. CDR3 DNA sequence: TGTGCCATGGGGGGGCAGCCTAACTATGGCTACACCTTC. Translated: CAMGGQPNYGYTF.

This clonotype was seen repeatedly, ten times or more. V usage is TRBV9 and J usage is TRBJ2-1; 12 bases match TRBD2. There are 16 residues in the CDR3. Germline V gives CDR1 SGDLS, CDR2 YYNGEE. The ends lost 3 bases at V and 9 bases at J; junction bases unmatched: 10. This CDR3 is CASSAALAGGPPEQFF. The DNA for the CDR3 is TGTGCCAGCAGCGCCGCCCTAGCGGGAGGGCCGCCTGAGCAGTTCTTC.

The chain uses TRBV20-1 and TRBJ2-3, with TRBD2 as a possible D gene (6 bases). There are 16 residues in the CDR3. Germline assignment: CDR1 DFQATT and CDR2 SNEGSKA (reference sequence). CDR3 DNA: TGCTGCTCTAGAGATTGGGGGGAGTGGGGCACAGATACGCAGTATTTT. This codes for CCSRDWGEWGTDTQYF.

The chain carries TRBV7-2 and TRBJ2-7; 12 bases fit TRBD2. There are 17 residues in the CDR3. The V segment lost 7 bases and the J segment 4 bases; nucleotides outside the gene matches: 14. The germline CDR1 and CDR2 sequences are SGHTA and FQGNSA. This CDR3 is CASIPGGTSGSIYEQYF. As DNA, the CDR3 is TGTGCCAGCATCCCTGGGGGGACTAGCGGGTCTATTTACGAGCAGTACTTC.

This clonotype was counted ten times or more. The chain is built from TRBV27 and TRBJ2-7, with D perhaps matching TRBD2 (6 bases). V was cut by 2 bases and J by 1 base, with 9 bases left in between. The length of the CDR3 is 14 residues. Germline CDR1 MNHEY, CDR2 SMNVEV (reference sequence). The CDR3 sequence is CASSLAGWSYEQYF. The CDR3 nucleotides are TGTGCCAGCAGTTTAGCGGGGTGGTCCTACGAGCAGTACTTC.

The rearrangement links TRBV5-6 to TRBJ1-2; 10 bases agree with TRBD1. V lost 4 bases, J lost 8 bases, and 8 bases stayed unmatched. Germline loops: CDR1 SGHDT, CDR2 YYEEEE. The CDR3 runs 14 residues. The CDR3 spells CASSPDRGVFGYTF. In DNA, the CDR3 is TGTGCCAGCAGCCCGGACAGGGGGGTCTTCGGCTACACCTTC.

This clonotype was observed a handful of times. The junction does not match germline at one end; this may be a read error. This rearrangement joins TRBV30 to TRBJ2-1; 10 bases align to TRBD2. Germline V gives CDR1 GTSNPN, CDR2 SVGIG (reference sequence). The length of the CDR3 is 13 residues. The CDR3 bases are TGTGCCTGGGAATCCGGGACTAGCGCTCTGAGGTGGTTC. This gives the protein CAWESGTSALRWF. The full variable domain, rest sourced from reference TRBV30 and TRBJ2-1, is SQTIHQWPATLVQPVGSPLSLECTVEGTSNPNLYWYRQAAGRGLQLLFYSVGIGQISSEVPQNLSASRPQDRQFILSSKKLLLSDSGFYLCAWESGTSALRWFGPGTRLTVL.